What follows is one TCR beta chain and its context. The record originates from a study of blood T cell repertoires in COVID-19. Whole-study context: The study drew acute and convalescent COVID-19 samples from the United States, Italy and Spain. PBMCs, B-cell-depleted T cells, or T cells provided the cDNA or gDNA that made up the material.

In the authors' workflow: Amplification from reference gene primers served as the basis for estimated nucleated cell counts. Produced via immunoSEQ multiplex PCR; TCRdb's table is partial and in-frame only. That table supplies the V and J calls and clone size; D and trimming were determined from the DNA. The table shows roughly 8,300 clones, with about nine tenths occurring only once. Germline V lookup: CDR1 MDHEN, CDR2 SYDVKM. V lost 7 bases and J lost 4; bases outside the gene matches: 12. This CDR3 has 15 amino acids. The V call is TRBV28, the J call TRBJ1-2; TRBD1 matches 7 bases. The receptor was isolated from a man in his fifties or sixties with acute or convalescent COVID-19. The specimen sequenced was peripheral blood. CDR3 coding DNA: TGTGCCAGCACCTCCCGAACGTCAGGGGGCTATGGCTACACCTTC. Amino acid sequence: CASTSRTSGGYGYTF.